This T cell receptor beta chain was sequenced for a study of cytomegalovirus exposure and HLA in healthy donors. Overall study results and limits: It was in a later analysis that TCR association rates were seen to vary by HLA locus, highest for DRB1 and lowest for HLA-C. Sequences of the TCR beta chain were said to predict the HLA-A and HLA-B alleles of most subjects accurately. There were some public TCRs occurring in many donors, but most TCR sequences were rare.

As to this clone: Its antigen is unknown.

Researchers ran the PCR with 60 Vbeta and 13 Jbeta primers. As handled by the study authors: Per a later analysis, the number of unique TCR beta chains was some 82 million, of which 9 million to 14 million were shared. Libraries were prepared by immunoSEQ multiplex PCR; TCRdb keeps only in-frame clonotypes and omits some of them. V, J and clone size are those of that table, while D and trimming were read from the DNA. Among around 64,000 clones listed, roughly nine tenths were seen once. CDR3 size: 15 residues. Germline V gene lookup returns CDR1 LNHDA and CDR2 SQIVND (reference sequence). V was pared by 7 bases and J by 5 bases, with 18 bases between.

This clonotype originated in a woman under 40 in good health and CMV-seropositive. The sequenced material came from PBMCs. The chain links TRBV19 to TRBJ1-5; tentatively, D is TRBD1 (5 bases). This chain's CDR3 is CASTKVTGGDQPQHF. CDR3 nucleotide sequence: TGTGCCAGTACTAAAGTCACAGGCGGGGATCAGCCCCAGCATTTT.